This T cell receptor beta chain was obtained from a study of shared clonotypes between healthy human individuals. Using immunoSEQ multiplex PCR, the repertoire was profiled, and TCRdb retains in-frame clones only, with some absent. The sample records 2,500,000 or so clones, approximately 93% being singletons. A note on this clone: Its target is unknown.

Study findings and constraints: The authors sampled blood alone, and tissue repertoires likely differ.

Germline V gene lookup returns CDR1 SEHNR and CDR2 FQNEAQ (reference sequence). Trimming removed 3 bases from V and 3 bases from J, with 17 bases in between. The CDR3 spans 16 residues. The specimen was naive CD4+ T cells from PBMCs. Subset defined: CD45RA+ positively selected. The rearrangement uses TRBV7-9 and TRBJ1-2, with D uncertain. This clonotype was obtained from a man aged 18 to 29 in good health. Some clones in this sample may be carry-over from other donors' samples. In DNA form, the CDR3 reads TGTGCCAGCAGCTTGACTTCCCTCCCGACGGACTATGGCTACACCTTC. As protein: CASSLTSLPTDYGYTF.